The rows below give T cell receptor beta chains drawn from one sample of a study of neoadjuvant nivolumab and ipilimumab in lung cancer. Data came from immunoSEQ multiplex PCR; TCRdb stores just in-frame clones and leaves some out. The table shows roughly 49,000 clones, with 85% to 90% occurring only once. Sequenced here: blood, sampled before neoadjuvant nivolumab, alone or with ipilimumab. The receptors originated from an adult with non-small cell lung cancer. Some clones in this sample may be carry-over from other donors' samples. CDR3s include the opening cysteine and the closing phenylalanine or tryptophan. D genes are given only for firm matches. For some rows the clone size is stated as once, few or many, or as a class when expanded; others skip it.

v_gene,j_gene,d_gene,abundance,CDR3nt,CDR3aa
TRBV2,TRBJ2-1,TRBD2,.,TGTGCCAGCAGTGAAGCGCGGGGTAGCGGGAGAATTGGGCAGTTCTTC,CASSEARGSGRIGQFF
TRBV4-2,TRBJ2-7,TRBD2,.,TGTGCCAGCAGCCAGGGCCCCTTCGCCACTAGCGGGAGGGCCGATCCCTACGAGCAGTACTTC,CASSQGPFATSGRADPYEQYF
TRBV19,TRBJ2-5,TRBD2,.,TGTGCCAGTAGCGTAGCGGGAGTCGGAGAGACCCAGTACTTC,CASSVAGVGETQYF
TRBV19,TRBJ1-5,.,.,TGTGCCAGCCAGACAGGCAATCAGCCCCAGCATTTT,CASQTGNQPQHF
TRBV25-1,TRBJ2-1,.,.,TGTGCCAGCTCCCCACTTTTTGAGCAGTTCTTC,CASSPLFEQFF
TRBV11-3,TRBJ2-7,.,.,TGTGCGGTGGCGGGAAGTTGGTACGAGCAGTACTTC,CAVAGSWYEQYF
TRBV9,TRBJ1-3,TRBD1,.,TGTGCCAGCACCCCTCAGGGGGCGGCTGGAAACACCATATATTTT,CASTPQGAAGNTIYF
TRBV7-2,TRBJ2-1,TRBD2,.,TGTGCCAGCAGCTTACTAGCGGGAGTATGGAATGAGCAGTTCTTC,CASSLLAGVWNEQFF
TRBV5-6,TRBJ2-1,.,.,TGTGCCAGCAGCTTGGCGGGACCCAACAATGAGCAGTTCTTC,CASSLAGPNNEQFF
TRBV7-9,TRBJ2-7,.,.,TGTGCCAGCAGCGAACAATACGAGCAGTACTTC,CASSEQYEQYF
TRBV5-1,TRBJ2-1,TRBD2,.,TGCGCCAGCAGCTACACACTAGCGGGGTCAACAAATGAGCAGTTCTTC,CASSYTLAGSTNEQFF
TRBV14,TRBJ2-7,.,.,TGTGCCAGCAGCTCCCTTATTTCCTACGAGCAGTACTTC,CASSSLISYEQYF
TRBV20-1,TRBJ2-5,.,.,TGCAGTGCGCAAGACAGGGAGGGGCAGTACTTC,CSAQDREGQYF
TRBV6-5,TRBJ2-7,TRBD2,.,TGTGCCAGCAGTTACGGGACTAGCCGGTCCTACGAGCAGTACTTC,CASSYGTSRSYEQYF
TRBV4-2,TRBJ2-1,TRBD2,.,TGTGCCAGCAGCCCCGGACTAGCGGGAGGGAGAGATGAGCAGTTCTTC,CASSPGLAGGRDEQFF
TRBV15,TRBJ2-7,TRBD2,.,TGTGCCACCAGCGGAGCGGGAGAGGAATACGAGCAGTACTTC,CATSGAGEEYEQYF
TRBV5-4,TRBJ1-2,TRBD1,.,TGTGCCAGCAGCTTGGGGACAGGGTCCGGCTACACCTTC,CASSLGTGSGYTF
TRBV7-2,TRBJ2-7,.,once,TGTGCCAGCAGCCCTGGGACGTCCAGCGGATACGAGCAGTACTTC,CASSPGTSSGYEQYF
TRBV7-6,TRBJ2-5,.,.,TGTGCCAGCAGCTTAGAGGCCGTCGGGACCCAGTACTTC,CASSLEAVGTQYF
TRBV15,TRBJ2-2,TRBD1,.,TGTGCCACCAGCAGGGCCGACAGGGGCGTTACCGGGGAGCTGTTTTTT,CATSRADRGVTGELFF
TRBV6-1,TRBJ1-4,.,.,TGTGCCAGCAGGGTCGCAACTAATGAAAAACTGTTTTTT,CASRVATNEKLFF
TRBV29-1,TRBJ2-2,TRBD1,.,TGCAGCGTCCTCCGGGACAGGACCTCAACCGGGGAGCTGTTTTTT,CSVLRDRTSTGELFF
TRBV2,TRBJ1-1,TRBD1,.,TGTGCCAGCAGCTCACAGGGGGTCAGGACTGAAGCTTTCTTT,CASSSQGVRTEAFF
TRBV6-5,TRBJ2-7,.,.,TGTGCCAGCAGTTACTCGGGAGAGGCATACGAGCAGTACTTC,CASSYSGEAYEQYF
TRBV7-9,TRBJ2-3,TRBD2,.,TGTGCCAGCAGCTTAGGGCTGGGACTAGCGGCCGACACAGATACGCAGTATTTT,CASSLGLGLAADTDTQYF
TRBV5-4,TRBJ2-7,TRBD2,.,TGTGCCAGCAGCACGGGACTAAACAGCTACGAGCAGTACTTC,CASSTGLNSYEQYF
TRBV19,TRBJ2-7,TRBD2,.,TGTGCCAGTACCGGAGCGGCGGGAGGACGGGAGCAGTACTTC,CASTGAAGGREQYF
TRBV6-5,TRBJ2-7,.,.,TGTGCCAGCAGTTACTCCAGGTCCTACGAGCAGTACTTC,CASSYSRSYEQYF
TRBV6-1,TRBJ1-5,TRBD1,.,TGTGCCAGCAGCCGCGGGACAGGGGTGGGTCAGCCCCAGCATTTT,CASSRGTGVGQPQHF
TRBV7-9,TRBJ2-7,TRBD2,.,TGTGCCAGCAGCTTAAGCGGATCCCGGACTAGGAACTACGAGCAGTACTTC,CASSLSGSRTRNYEQYF
TRBV5-1,TRBJ2-1,.,.,TGCGCCAGCAGCTTCGACAGGGAGGGTGAGCAGTTCTTC,CASSFDREGEQFF
TRBV5-1,TRBJ2-5,TRBD1,.,TGCGCCAGCAGCTTGGCTGCAGGGGGCGGAGAGACCCAGTACTTC,CASSLAAGGGETQYF
TRBV5-6,TRBJ2-7,TRBD1,.,TGTGCCAGCAGGTGGGCGGGACAGGGTCCCTACGAGCAGTACTTC,CASRWAGQGPYEQYF
TRBV11-2,TRBJ2-1,.,.,TGTGCCAGCTTGGGACAAACTCTCGAGCAGTTCTTC,CASLGQTLEQFF
TRBV5-1,TRBJ1-1,TRBD1,.,TGCGCCAGCAGCCCCGGACAGGCTCAGAGCACTGAAGCTTTCTTT,CASSPGQAQSTEAFF
TRBV30,TRBJ2-3,.,.,TGTGCCTGGACCATCTCGACAGTCACAGATACGCAGTATTTT,CAWTISTVTDTQYF
TRBV7-2,TRBJ1-1,.,.,TGTGCCAGCAGCCCCCTTCTTGAAGCTTTCTTT,CASSPLLEAFF
TRBV30,TRBJ2-7,.,.,TGTGCCTGGAGTGAAGTTGCCTACGAGCAGTACTTC,CAWSEVAYEQYF
TRBV29-1,TRBJ1-4,.,.,TGCAGCGTTGCCCCCGCTTCTTATGAAAAACTGTTTTTT,CSVAPASYEKLFF
TRBV7-9,TRBJ1-3,.,medium-sized,TGTGCCAGCAGCCTCGAGCGCTCTGGAAACACCATATATTTT,CASSLERSGNTIYF
TRBV5-6,TRBJ1-1,.,.,TGTGCCAGCAGCCCAAATCGGGGGAGGACTGAAGCTTTCTTT,CASSPNRGRTEAFF
TRBV29-1,TRBJ1-1,.,.,TGCAGCGTTGAGATTCTGCGGGGGGGGTCTGAAGCTTTCTTT,CSVEILRGGSEAFF
TRBV5-1,TRBJ2-1,.,once,TGCGCCAGCAGCACAGGACCTTCCTCCTACAATGAGCAGTTCTTC,CASSTGPSSYNEQFF
TRBV5-1,TRBJ2-7,.,.,TGCGCCAGCAGCTTGGCGCTTGGTAGCAGCTACGAGCAGTACTTC,CASSLALGSSYEQYF
TRBV5-4,TRBJ2-3,.,.,TGTGCCAGCAGTTGGGCCTTAGATACGCAGTATTTT,CASSWALDTQYF
TRBV29-1,TRBJ2-7,.,.,TGCAGCGTTGGAGGCTCCTACGAGCAGTACTTC,CSVGGSYEQYF
TRBV4-1,TRBJ1-2,.,.,TGCGCCAGCAGCCAAGAGCCTCAGAACTATGGCTACACCTTC,CASSQEPQNYGYTF
TRBV2,TRBJ2-1,.,.,TGTGCCAGCAGGGGGGACCTTACCTACAATGAGCAGTTCTTC,CASRGDLTYNEQFF